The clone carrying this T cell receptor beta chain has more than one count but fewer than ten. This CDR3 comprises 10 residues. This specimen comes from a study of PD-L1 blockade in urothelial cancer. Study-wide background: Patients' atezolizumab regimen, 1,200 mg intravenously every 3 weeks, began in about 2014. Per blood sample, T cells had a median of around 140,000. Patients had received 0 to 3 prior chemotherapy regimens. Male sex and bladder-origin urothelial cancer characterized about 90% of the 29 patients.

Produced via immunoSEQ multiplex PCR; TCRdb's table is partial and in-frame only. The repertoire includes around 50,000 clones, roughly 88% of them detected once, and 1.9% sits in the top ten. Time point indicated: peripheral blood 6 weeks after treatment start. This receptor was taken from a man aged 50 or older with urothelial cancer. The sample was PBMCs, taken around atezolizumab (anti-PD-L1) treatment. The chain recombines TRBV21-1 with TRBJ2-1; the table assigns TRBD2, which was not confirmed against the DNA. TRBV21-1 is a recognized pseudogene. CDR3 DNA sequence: TGTGCCAGCGGGACTACCGAGCAGTTCTTC. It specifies CASGTTEQFF.